The present entry profiles one T cell receptor (beta chain) with its context. As yet, its antigen is unknown. The sample is drawn from a study of cytomegalovirus exposure and HLA in healthy donors. Study-wide context: Assignment to the Caucasian-associated ancestry cluster applied to approximately 80% of the approximately 360 genotyped donors.

Findings and caveats of the study: According to the study, around 150 TCR beta chains were cytomegalovirus-associated. In a later analysis, HLA-associated TCR beta chains were more clonally expanded than equally common others.

Germline CDR1 reads SGDLS; CDR2 reads YYNGEE. Trimming took 3 bases from V and 3 from J; bases not matched to a gene: 6. The CDR3 has 16 amino acids. The study ran its PCR with 60 Vbeta and 13 Jbeta primers. Profiled with immunoSEQ multiplex PCR; TCRdb holds only in-frame clones, not every one. There are approximately 130,000 clones in the sample; around 85% occur only once, and approximately 6.7% lies in the top ten. The TCR was taken from a woman aged 25-40 years in good health and CMV-seropositive. V usage is TRBV9 and J usage is TRBJ2-2; 9 nucleotides match TRBD1. Sequenced sample: PBMCs. For the CDR3, the DNA is TGTGCCAGCAGCGAAAGGGGACAGGGTTACACCGGGGAGCTGTTTTTT. This codes for CASSERGQGYTGELFF. The complete variable domain, with remaining parts taken from reference TRBV9 and TRBJ2-2, reads DSGVTQTPKHLITATGQRVTLRCSPRSGDLSVYWYQQSLDQGLQFLIQYYNGEERAKGNILERFSAQQFPDLHSELNLSSLELGDSALYFCASSERGQGYTGELFFGEGSRLTVL.